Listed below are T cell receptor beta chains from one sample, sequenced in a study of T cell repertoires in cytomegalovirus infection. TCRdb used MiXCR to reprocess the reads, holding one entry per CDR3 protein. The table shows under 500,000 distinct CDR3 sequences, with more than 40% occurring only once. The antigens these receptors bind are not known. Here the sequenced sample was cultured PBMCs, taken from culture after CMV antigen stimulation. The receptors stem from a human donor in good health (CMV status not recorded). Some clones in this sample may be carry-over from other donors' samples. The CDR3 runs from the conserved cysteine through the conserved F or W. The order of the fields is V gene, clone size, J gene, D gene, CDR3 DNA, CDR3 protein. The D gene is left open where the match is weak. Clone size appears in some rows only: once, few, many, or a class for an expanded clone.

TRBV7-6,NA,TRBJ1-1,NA,TGTGCCAGCAGCTTAGCCAGGGGCGACGAAGCTTTCTTT,CASSLARGDEAFF
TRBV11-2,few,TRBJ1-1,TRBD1,TGTGCCAGCAGCCTAAGGGGGCAGGCCACTGAAGCTTTCTTT,CASSLRGQATEAFF
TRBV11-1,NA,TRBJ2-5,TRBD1,TGTGCCAGCTCCAGTGACAGGGCGGAGACCCAGTACTTC,CASSSDRAETQYF
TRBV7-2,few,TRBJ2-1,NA,TGTGCCAGCAGCTTAGATCCTAGCCCACAATTGTTCTTC,CASSLDPSPQLFF
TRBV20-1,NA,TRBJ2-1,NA,TGCAGTGCTAGTTGGACGCGCGGCGGTAAAAATCATGAGCAGTTCTTC,CSASWTRGGKNHEQFF
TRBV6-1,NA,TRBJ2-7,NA,TGTGCCATCTCCTACGAGCAGTACTTC,CAISYEQYF
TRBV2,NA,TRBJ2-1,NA,TGTGCCAGCAGTGAATACAATGAGCAGTTCTTC,CASSEYNEQFF
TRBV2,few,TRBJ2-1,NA,TGTGCCAGCAGTGAAGGGTCAGTTCGCCTTAACAATGAGCAGTTCTTC,CASSEGSVRLNNEQFF
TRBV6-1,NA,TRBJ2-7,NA,TGTGCCAGCAGTTATGGTCGCCGGACAGATTCCTCCTACGAGCAGTACTTC,CASSYGRRTDSSYEQYF
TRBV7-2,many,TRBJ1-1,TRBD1,TGTGCCAGCAGTTCCCGGGACAGGGGCACTGAAGCTTTCTTT,CASSSRDRGTEAFF